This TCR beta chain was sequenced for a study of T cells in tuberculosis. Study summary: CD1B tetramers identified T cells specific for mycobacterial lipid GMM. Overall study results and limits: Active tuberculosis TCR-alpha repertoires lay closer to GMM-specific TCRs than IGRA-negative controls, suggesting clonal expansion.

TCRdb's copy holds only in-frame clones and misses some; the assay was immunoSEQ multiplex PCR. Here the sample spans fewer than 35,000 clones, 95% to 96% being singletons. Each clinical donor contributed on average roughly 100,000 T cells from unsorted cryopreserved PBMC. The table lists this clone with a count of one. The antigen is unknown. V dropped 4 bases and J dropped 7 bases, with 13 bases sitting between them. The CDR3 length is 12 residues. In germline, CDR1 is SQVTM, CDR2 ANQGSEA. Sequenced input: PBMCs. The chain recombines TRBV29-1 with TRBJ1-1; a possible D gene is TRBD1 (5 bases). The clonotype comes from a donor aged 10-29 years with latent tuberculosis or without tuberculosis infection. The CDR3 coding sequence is TGCAGCGTTGCCCGCGGGGGGGGTGAAGCTTTCTTT. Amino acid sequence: CSVARGGGEAFF.